These 24 T cell receptor beta chains were sequenced from one sample in a study of siplizumab effects on memory and regulatory T cells. Here immunoSEQ multiplex PCR was the method, and the copy in TCRdb shows in-frame clones only, minus some. The sample records some 97,000 clones, more than 85% being singletons. The sequencing input was CD4+ T cells sorted from blood. The receptors were sampled from a human donor in good health. Some clones in this sample may be carry-over from other donors' samples.

V is TRBV7-3 and J is TRBJ2-7; D possibly uses TRBD1 or TRBD2 (6 bases each). Deletions cut 0 bases from V and 3 bases from J, with 12 bases between. Germline V lookup: CDR1 SGHTA, CDR2 FQGTGA. The CDR3 sequence is 15 residues long. CDR3 nucleotide sequence: TGTGCCAGCAGCTTAACGGGGGGCGACCGCTACGAGCAGTACTTC. It specifies CASSLTGGDRYEQYF.

This clone was detected once. The CDR3 reads CAGWDTQYF. In nucleotides, the CDR3 is TGTGCCGGTTGGGATACGCAGTATTTT. The chain is built from TRBV6-4 and TRBJ2-3; D ambiguous. V lost 11 bases, J lost 6 bases, and 6 bases lay in between. The CDR3 is made up of 9 amino acids. Germline V gene lookup returns CDR1 MRHNA and CDR2 SNTAGT.

This sequence joins TRBV9 and TRBJ1-4, with D unclear. The CDR3 sequence is 17 residues long. Per the germline V gene, CDR1 is SGDLS and CDR2 is YYNGEE. V lost 0 bases, J lost 8 bases, and 20 bases lay in between. CDR3 sequence (DNA): TGTGCCAGCAGCGTAGGGCGAAGACCCCCGGCGGGAGAAAAACTGTTTTTT. It encodes CASSVGRRPPAGEKLFF.

This rearrangement joins TRBV7-2 to TRBJ2-1; TRBD2 matches at 13 bases. V lost 0 bases to trimming and J lost 5 bases; unmatched junction nucleotides: 1. The CDR3 totals 16 residues. Per the germline V gene, CDR1 is SGHTA and CDR2 is FQGNSA. The CDR3 here is CASSLAGTSGNNEQFF. The CDR3 nucleotides are TGTGCCAGCAGCTTAGCGGGGACTAGCGGGAACAATGAGCAGTTCTTC.

On this clone itself: This CDR3 is also generated by other DNA sequences in the sample. The V call is TRBV2, the J call TRBJ1-3, with a weak D call TRBD1 (5 bases). The V gene lost 7 bases and the J gene lost 1 base, with 8 bases spanning the gap. This CDR3 has 13 amino acids. Germline CDR1 is SNHLY and CDR2 is FYNNEI. The CDR3 DNA reads TGTGCCAGCATCAGGGAGTCTGGAAACACCATATATTTT. This encodes CASIRESGNTIYF.

This sequence joins TRBV6-5 and TRBJ2-1; possible D gene TRBD2, 6 bases. Looked up from germline, CDR1 is MNHEY and CDR2 is SVGAGI. The CDR3 extends over 13 amino acids. Trimming pared 5 bases from V and 10 bases from J, leaving 15 bases between. This CDR3 is CASSGRERREQFF. The CDR3 DNA reads TGTGCCAGCAGTGGTCGGGAGAGACGAGAGCAGTTCTTC.

The chain links TRBV28 to TRBJ1-1; maybe TRBD1 (5 bases). The CDR3 has 15 residues. Trimming removed 6 bases from V and 3 bases from J, with 17 bases in between. CDR1 MDHEN and CDR2 SYDVKM come from the germline V gene. CDR3 sequence reads: CASRDGGSGDTEAFF. In DNA, the CDR3 is TGTGCCAGCAGGGATGGTGGCTCGGGGGACACTGAAGCTTTCTTT.

The rearrangement uses TRBV5-6 and TRBJ1-5; no firm D call. CDR1 and CDR2 from the germline V gene are SGHDT and YYEEEE. This CDR3 is built from 13 residues. V shed 4 bases and J shed 5 bases, with 10 bases lying between them. The CDR3 DNA reads TGTGCCAGCAGCCCATCGCCTTATCAGCCCCAGCATTTT. Translating gives CASSPSPYQPQHF.

V and J are TRBV7-6 and TRBJ2-2; D is undetermined. Germline values: CDR1 SGHVS, CDR2 FNYEAQ. The CDR3 is 16 amino acids. The V end lost 5 bases, the J end lost 4 bases, and 17 bases lay between the germline ends. This CDR3 is CASSVPPGQATGELFF. CDR3 DNA: TGTGCCAGCAGCGTCCCACCAGGCCAGGCCACCGGGGAGCTGTTTTTT.

The chain carries TRBV7-3 and TRBJ2-3, with D perhaps TRBD1 (6 bases). The length of the CDR3 is 13 residues. Germline V gene sequence: CDR1 SGHTA, CDR2 FQGTGA. Trimming stripped 5 bases from V and 5 bases from J, with 11 bases between. This CDR3 reads CASSMGHRDTQYF. In DNA, the CDR3 is TGTGCCAGCAGCATGGGACATCGAGATACGCAGTATTTT.

This sequence joins TRBV19 and TRBJ2-2; D gene unclear. Germline assignment: CDR1 LNHDA and CDR2 SQIVND (reference sequence). V shed 11 bases and J shed 1 base, with 17 bases lying between them. This CDR3 region has 15 residues. The CDR3: CAVRLGTLNTGELFF. CDR3 nucleotides: TGTGCCGTAAGACTCGGTACCCTGAACACCGGGGAGCTGTTTTTT.

The rearrangement links TRBV2 to TRBJ2-7, with D possibly being TRBD2 (6 bases). V lost 4 bases to trimming and J lost 4 bases, with 11 bases between them. The CDR3 has 13 residues. CDR1 and CDR2 (germline): SNHLY, FYNNEI. CDR3 DNA: TGTGCCAGCAGTGGTTTTCGGGGGTACGAGCAGTACTTC. It yields the protein CASSGFRGYEQYF.

This chain uses TRBV9 with TRBJ2-3, with 9 positions matching TRBD2. V shed 6 bases, J shed 4 bases, and the junction held 9 bases outside the gene matches. CDR1 and CDR2 from the germline V gene are SGDLS and YYNGEE. CDR3 length equals 15 residues. The CDR3 loop is CASTQRGGGADTQYF. DNA for the CDR3: TGTGCCAGCACCCAAAGGGGCGGGGGGGCAGATACGCAGTATTTT.

The chain uses TRBV5-4 and TRBJ2-3; 8 bases are a match to TRBD1. V dropped 4 bases and J dropped 4; count of bases not matched to a gene: 5. Germline V gene sequence: CDR1 SGHNT, CDR2 YYREEE (reference sequence). There are 14 residues in the CDR3. CDR3 coding DNA: TGTGCCAGCAGCATGACAGGGGCGGCAGATACGCAGTATTTT. Its protein product is CASSMTGAADTQYF.

This rearrangement joins TRBV9 to TRBJ2-5, with TRBD2 matching over 9 bases. With V trimmed by 0 bases and J by 4 bases, 4 bases remained unmatched. This CDR3 is built from 15 residues. CDR1 SGDLS and CDR2 YYNGEE come from the germline V gene. Here the CDR3 reads CASSVGLAGPETQYF. CDR3 in DNA: TGTGCCAGCAGCGTAGGCCTAGCGGGACCAGAGACCCAGTACTTC.

The V gene is TRBV10-3, the J gene TRBJ2-1, with TRBD2 matching 10 bases. V lost 8 bases and J lost 6; bases outside the gene matches: 10. CDR1 and CDR2 (germline): ENHRY, SYGVKD. The CDR3 is made up of 15 amino acids. This CDR3 reads CAISVSGRAGNEQFF. The CDR3 coding sequence is TGTGCCATCTCGGTGAGCGGGAGGGCCGGCAATGAGCAGTTCTTC.

V gene TRBV4-1 combines with J gene TRBJ1-4; TRBD1 agrees at 8 bases. The CDR3 totals 20 residues. CDR1 is MGHRA and CDR2 is YSYEKL in the germline V gene. Trimming removed 3 bases from V and 4 bases from J; junction bases left unmatched: 19. The CDR3 DNA is TGCGCCAGCAGCCAGGGAGGGGCTTCAGGGGGCCGGCGTTTTAATGAAAAACTGTTTTTT. It encodes CASSQGGASGGRRFNEKLFF.

The chain recombines TRBV19 with TRBJ2-2, with 7 bases that match TRBD1. Germline CDR1 LNHDA, CDR2 SQIVND (reference sequence). V lost 6 bases, J lost 4 bases, and 11 bases stayed unmatched. This CDR3 is 16 amino acids long. CDR3 loop: CASRRGDSSGTGELFF. The DNA of the CDR3 is TGTGCCAGTAGACGAGGGGACAGTTCGGGCACCGGGGAGCTGTTTTTT.

This rearrangement joins TRBV11-2 to TRBJ2-7; TRBD1 matches 9 bases. This CDR3 spans 16 amino acids. Looked up from germline, CDR1 is SGHAT and CDR2 is FQNNGV. V dropped 6 bases and J dropped 2; count of bases not matched to a gene: 11. This CDR3 is CASRLQGQGFPYEQYF. CDR3 DNA: TGTGCCAGCAGATTGCAAGGACAGGGGTTTCCCTACGAGCAGTACTTC.

The chain recombines TRBV11-3 with TRBJ2-3; 7 nucleotides align to TRBD2. The V gene end was trimmed by 3 bases and the J gene end by 4 bases; junction bases not matched to a gene: 10. This CDR3 contains 16 residues. Germline V CDR1 and CDR2: SGHNT, YENEEA. The CDR3 nucleotides read TGTGCCAGCAGCTTTTTCGCGGGAGAGGACGCAGATACGCAGTATTTT. Protein: CASSFFAGEDADTQYF.

The rearrangement joins TRBV14 to TRBJ1-4; 8 nucleotides line up with TRBD1. Germline trimming cut 6 bases from V and 7 bases from J; bases unmatched to any gene: 4. Germline lookup yields CDR1 SGHDN and CDR2 FVKESK. CDR3 length equals 13 residues. CDR3 sequence: CASSPTGVEKLFF. The DNA for the CDR3 is TGTGCCAGCAGTCCGACAGGGGTTGAAAAACTGTTTTTT.

V and J are TRBV7-3 and TRBJ2-7, with 8 bases aligning to TRBD2. Per the germline V gene, CDR1 is SGHTA and CDR2 is FQGTGA. Germline trimming cut 2 bases from V and 5 bases from J; bases unmatched to any gene: 8. The CDR3 runs to 15 residues. The CDR3 spells CASSLVAGGPHEQYF. The CDR3 DNA follows: TGTGCCAGCAGCTTAGTGGCGGGAGGTCCCCACGAGCAGTACTTC.

In its sample, this clone was seen once. CDR3 DNA sequence: TGTGCCAGCAGTTTATTCTACAGTGGTATAAATCAGCCCCAGCATTTT. It codes for CASSLFYSGINQPQHF. This chain uses TRBV27 with TRBJ1-5; D call uncertain. The CDR3 spans 16 residues. Trimming left V 1 base short and J 4 bases short, with 14 bases between. Germline assignment: CDR1 MNHEY and CDR2 SMNVEV (reference sequence).

The chain uses TRBV25-1 and TRBJ2-5; no clear D gene. Trimming removed 4 bases from V and 7 bases from J, with 13 bases in between. The germline CDR1 and CDR2 sequences are MGHDK and SYGVNS. The CDR3 sequence is 13 residues long. Here the CDR3 DNA reads TGTGCCAGCAGTGGCAGTACGTTGGGGACCCAGTACTTC. Residues: CASSGSTLGTQYF.